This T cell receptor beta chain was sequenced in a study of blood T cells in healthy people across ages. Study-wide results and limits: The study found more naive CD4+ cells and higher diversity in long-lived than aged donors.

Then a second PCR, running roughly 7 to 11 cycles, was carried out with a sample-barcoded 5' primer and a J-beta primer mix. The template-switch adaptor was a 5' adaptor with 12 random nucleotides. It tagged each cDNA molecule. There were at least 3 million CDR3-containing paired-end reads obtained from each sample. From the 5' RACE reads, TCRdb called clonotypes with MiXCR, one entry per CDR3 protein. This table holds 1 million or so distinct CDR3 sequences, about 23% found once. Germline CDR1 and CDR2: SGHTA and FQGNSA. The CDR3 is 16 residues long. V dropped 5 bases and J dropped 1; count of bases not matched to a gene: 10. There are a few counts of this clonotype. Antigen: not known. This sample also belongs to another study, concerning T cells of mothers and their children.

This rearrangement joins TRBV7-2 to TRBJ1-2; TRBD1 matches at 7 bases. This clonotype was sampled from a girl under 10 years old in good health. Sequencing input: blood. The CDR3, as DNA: TGTGCCAGCAGCGCGTCGTGGACAGGTGGTAACTATGGCTACACCTTC. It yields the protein CASSASWTGGNYGYTF.